This T cell receptor beta chain was profiled in a study of blood T cell repertoires in COVID-19. Profiling relied on immunoSEQ multiplex PCR, and the TCRdb table lists in-frame clones only, not all of them. The data show around 120,000 clones, roughly 90% seen once. Unmatched junction bases numbered 9, after V lost 2 bases and J lost 7 bases. In germline, CDR1 is SGHDT, CDR2 YYEEEE. There are 15 residues in the CDR3. This sequence joins TRBV5-6 and TRBJ1-1; 9 bases fit TRBD1. Material for sequencing was peripheral blood. The TCR comes from a woman aged 60-75 years with COVID-19, enrolled during active disease. The CDR3 here is CASSLIGQGRVEAFF. The CDR3, as DNA: TGTGCCAGCAGCTTAATCGGACAGGGGAGGGTTGAAGCTTTCTTT.